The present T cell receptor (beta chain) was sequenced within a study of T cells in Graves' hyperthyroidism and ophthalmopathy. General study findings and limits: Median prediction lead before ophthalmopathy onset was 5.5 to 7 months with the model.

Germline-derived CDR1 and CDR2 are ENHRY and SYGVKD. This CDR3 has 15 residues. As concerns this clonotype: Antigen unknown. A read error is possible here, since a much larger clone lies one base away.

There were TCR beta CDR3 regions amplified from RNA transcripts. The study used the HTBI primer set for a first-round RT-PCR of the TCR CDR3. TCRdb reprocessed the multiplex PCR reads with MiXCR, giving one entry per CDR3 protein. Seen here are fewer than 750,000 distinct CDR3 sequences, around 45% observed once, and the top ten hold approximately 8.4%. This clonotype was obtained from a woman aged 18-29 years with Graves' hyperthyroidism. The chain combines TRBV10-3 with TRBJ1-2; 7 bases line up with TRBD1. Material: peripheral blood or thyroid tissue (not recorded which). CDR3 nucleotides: TGTGCCAGCAGTGAAGAAACAGGGGCCGGCTATGGCTACGCCTTC. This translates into CASSEETGAGYGYAF.